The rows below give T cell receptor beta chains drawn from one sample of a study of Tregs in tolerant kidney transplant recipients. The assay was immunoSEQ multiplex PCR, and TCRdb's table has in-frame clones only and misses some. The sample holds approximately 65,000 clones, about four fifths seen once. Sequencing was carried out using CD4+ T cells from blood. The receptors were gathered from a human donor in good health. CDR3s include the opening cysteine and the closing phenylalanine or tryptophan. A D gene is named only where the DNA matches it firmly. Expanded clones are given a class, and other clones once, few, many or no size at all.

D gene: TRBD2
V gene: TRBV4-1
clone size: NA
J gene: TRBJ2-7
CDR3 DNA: TGCGCCAGCAGCAAAGGGCAGACTAGCGGGACCTACGAGCAGTACTTC
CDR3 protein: CASSKGQTSGTYEQYF

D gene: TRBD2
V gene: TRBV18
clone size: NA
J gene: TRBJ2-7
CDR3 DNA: TGTGCCAGCTCACCAGCTAGCGGGGGGCACGAGCAGTACTTC
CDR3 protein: CASSPASGGHEQYF

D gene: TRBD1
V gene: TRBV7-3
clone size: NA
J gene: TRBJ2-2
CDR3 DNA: TGTGCCAGCAGCTTAGTAGTACAGGGGGCGAACACCGGGGAGCTGTTTTTT
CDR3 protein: CASSLVVQGANTGELFF

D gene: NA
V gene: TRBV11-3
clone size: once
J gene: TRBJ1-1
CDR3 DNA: TGTGCCAGCAGCTGGGGGGTAGCGGGCACTGAAGCTTTCTTT
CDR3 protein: CASSWGVAGTEAFF

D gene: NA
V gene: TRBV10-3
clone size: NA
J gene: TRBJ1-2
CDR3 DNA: TGTGCCATCAAGGCAGGGGCCTATGGCTACACCTTC
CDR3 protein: CAIKAGAYGYTF

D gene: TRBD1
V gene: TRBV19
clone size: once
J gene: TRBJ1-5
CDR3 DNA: TGTGCCAGTAGTATAGGCGGGACAGGGGGCCTTTGGAGCAATCAGCCCCAGCATTTT
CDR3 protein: CASSIGGTGGLWSNQPQHF

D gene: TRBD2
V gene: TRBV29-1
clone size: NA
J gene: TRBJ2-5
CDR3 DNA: TGCAGCGTTGGGGGGGGGTACCAAGCCCAGTACTTC
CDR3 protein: CSVGGGYQAQYF

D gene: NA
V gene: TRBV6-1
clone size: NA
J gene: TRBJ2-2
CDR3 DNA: TGTGCCAGCTGGGGGGGGACAAACACCGGGGAGCTGTTTTTT
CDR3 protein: CASWGGTNTGELFF

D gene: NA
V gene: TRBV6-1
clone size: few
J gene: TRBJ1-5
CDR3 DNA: TGTGCCAGCAGAGAATCGGCCCGTGGGGATTGCAATCAGCCCCAGCATTTT
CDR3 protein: CASRESARGDCNQPQHF

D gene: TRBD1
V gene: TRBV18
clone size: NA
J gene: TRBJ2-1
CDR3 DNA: TGTGCCAGCTCACCCTTTCTAGACAGGGGATCGGACAATGAGCAGTTCTTC
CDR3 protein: CASSPFLDRGSDNEQFF

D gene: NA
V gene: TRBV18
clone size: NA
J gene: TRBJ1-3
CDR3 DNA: TGTGCCAGCCATGAAAGCCTGATGGACACCATATATTTT
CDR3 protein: CASHESLMDTIYF

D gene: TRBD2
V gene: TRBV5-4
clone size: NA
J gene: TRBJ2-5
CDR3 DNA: TGTGCCAGCAGCTTGGCGGGACTAGCGTCCCAAGAGACCCAGTACTTC
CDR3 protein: CASSLAGLASQETQYF

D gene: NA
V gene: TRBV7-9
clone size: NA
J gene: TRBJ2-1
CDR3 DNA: TGTGCCAGCAGCTCCCCAGGGAGCTCCTACAATGAGCAGTTCTTC
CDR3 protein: CASSSPGSSYNEQFF

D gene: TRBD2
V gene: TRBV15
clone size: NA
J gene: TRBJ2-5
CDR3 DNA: TGTGCCACCAGCAGAGGGGGACTAGCGAACCAAGAGACCCAGTACTTC
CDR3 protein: CATSRGGLANQETQYF

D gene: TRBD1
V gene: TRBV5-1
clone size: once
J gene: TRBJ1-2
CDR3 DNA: TGCGCCAGCAGCTTGGCCGTGGGCAGGGGGTCTTATGGCTACACCTTC
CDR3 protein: CASSLAVGRGSYGYTF

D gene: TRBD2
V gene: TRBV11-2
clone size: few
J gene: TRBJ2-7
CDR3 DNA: TGTGCCAGCAGCTCGGTAGCGGGGGGTTTCGAGCAGTACTTC
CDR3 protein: CASSSVAGGFEQYF

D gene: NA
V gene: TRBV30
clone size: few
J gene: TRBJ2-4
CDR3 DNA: TGTGCCTGGAGTGTTCAGACAGGGCGGGGTCAAAACATTCAGTACTTC
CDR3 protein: CAWSVQTGRGQNIQYF

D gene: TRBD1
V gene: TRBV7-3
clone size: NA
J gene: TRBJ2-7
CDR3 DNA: TGTGCCAGCAGCTTACCTCCTGACAGGGCACTCTACGAGCAGTACTTC
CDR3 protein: CASSLPPDRALYEQYF

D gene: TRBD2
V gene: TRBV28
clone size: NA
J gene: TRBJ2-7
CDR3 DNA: TGTGCCAGCAGTTCTCCCGGGACTAGCGGGAGGGCCCACGAGCAGTACTTC
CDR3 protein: CASSSPGTSGRAHEQYF

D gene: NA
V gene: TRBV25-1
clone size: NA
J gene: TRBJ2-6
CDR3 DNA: TGTGCCAGCAGTGAATGGGTGCAAGGGGCCAACGTCCTGACTTTC
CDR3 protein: CASSEWVQGANVLTF

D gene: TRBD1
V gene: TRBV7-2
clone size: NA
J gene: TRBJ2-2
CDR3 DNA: TGTGCCAGCAGCTTGACAGGGGGCGTCACCGGGGAGCTGTTTTTT
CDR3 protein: CASSLTGGVTGELFF

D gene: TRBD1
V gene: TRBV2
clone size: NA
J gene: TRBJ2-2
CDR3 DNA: TGTGCCAGCAGGCAGGGGGCGGCGTTCATCAGGGAGCTGTTTTTT
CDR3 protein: CASRQGAAFIRELFF

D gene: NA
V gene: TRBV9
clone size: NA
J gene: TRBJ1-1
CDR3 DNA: TGTGCCAGCAGCGCCACCGTACATCCCTCGGCTGAAGCTTTCTTT
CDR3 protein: CASSATVHPSAEAFF

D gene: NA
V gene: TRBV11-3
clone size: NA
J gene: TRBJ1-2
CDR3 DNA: TGTGCCAGCAGCGCCCGGGACCCCTATCCGGGTGGCTACACCTTC
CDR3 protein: CASSARDPYPGGYTF

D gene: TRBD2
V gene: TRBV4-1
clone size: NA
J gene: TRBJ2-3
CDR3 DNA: TGCGCCAGCAGCCATCCGGGACTAGGGACCACTAGCACAGATACGCAGTATTTT
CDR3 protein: CASSHPGLGTTSTDTQYF

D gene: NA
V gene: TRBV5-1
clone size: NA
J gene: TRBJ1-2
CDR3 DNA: TGCGCCAGCAGCCTCGCGGGGGGTAACTATGGCTACACCTTC
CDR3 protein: CASSLAGGNYGYTF

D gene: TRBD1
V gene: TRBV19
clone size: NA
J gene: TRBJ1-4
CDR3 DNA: TGTGCCAGTAGTCCCCGGACAGGGGTCGGTGAAAAACTGTTTTTT
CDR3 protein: CASSPRTGVGEKLFF

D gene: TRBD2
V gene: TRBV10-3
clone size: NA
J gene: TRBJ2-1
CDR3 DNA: TGTGCCATCAGGACGTCGGGGGGGGCCTATGAGCAGTTCTTC
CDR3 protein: CAIRTSGGAYEQFF

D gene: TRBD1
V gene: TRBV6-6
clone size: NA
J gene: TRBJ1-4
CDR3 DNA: TGTGCCAGCAGGGGGACAGGGGATCATGAAAAACTGTTTTTT
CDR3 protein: CASRGTGDHEKLFF

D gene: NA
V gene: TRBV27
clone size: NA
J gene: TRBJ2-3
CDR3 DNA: TGTGCCAGCACCTGGCGGTCGTTTCGGGGGGCCGGAGATACGCAGTATTTT
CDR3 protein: CASTWRSFRGAGDTQYF

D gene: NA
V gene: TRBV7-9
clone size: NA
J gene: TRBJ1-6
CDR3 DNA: TGTGCCAGCAGCCACACAGGGTACAATTCACCCCTCCACTTT
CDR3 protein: CASSHTGYNSPLHF

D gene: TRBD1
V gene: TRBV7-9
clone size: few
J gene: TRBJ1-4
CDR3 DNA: TGTGCCAGCAGTCAGGGGGCACTTGGGAATGAAAAACTGTTTTTT
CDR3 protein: CASSQGALGNEKLFF

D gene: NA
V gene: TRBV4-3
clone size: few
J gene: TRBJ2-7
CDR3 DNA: TGCGCCAGCAGCCAAGAGATACTGACAGGTCCCTACGAGCAGTACTTC
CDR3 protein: CASSQEILTGPYEQYF

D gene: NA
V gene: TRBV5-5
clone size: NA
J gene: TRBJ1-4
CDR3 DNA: TGTGCCAGCAGCAGACAGGCAACTAATGAAAAACTGTTTTTT
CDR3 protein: CASSRQATNEKLFF

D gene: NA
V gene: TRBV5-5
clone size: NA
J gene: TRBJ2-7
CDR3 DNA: TGTGCCAGCAGCTTGGGGACTTCGCTGTACTACGAGCAGTACTTC
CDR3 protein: CASSLGTSLYYEQYF

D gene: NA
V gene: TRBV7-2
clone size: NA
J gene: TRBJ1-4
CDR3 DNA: TGTGCCAGCAGCTTAGGACAGCTAAGTAATGAAAAACTGTTTTTT
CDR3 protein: CASSLGQLSNEKLFF

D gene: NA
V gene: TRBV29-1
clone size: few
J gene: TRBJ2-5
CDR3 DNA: TGCAGCGTCCGACAGGCTGGGGAGACCCAGTACTTC
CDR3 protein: CSVRQAGETQYF

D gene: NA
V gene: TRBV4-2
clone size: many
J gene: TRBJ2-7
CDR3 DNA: TGTGCCAGCAGCCATAGTAGGGGAGACTCCTACGAGCAGTACTTC
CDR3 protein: CASSHSRGDSYEQYF

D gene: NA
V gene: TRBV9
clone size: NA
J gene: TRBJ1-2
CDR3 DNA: TGTGCCAGCAGCGTCCACCCTACAGGGACCCAGGGTGGCTACACCTTC
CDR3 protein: CASSVHPTGTQGGYTF

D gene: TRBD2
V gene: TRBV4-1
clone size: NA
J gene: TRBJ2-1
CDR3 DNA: TGCGCCAGCAGCCAAGATTGGGGACTAGCGGGAGTTGGGCTCTACAATGAGCAGTTCTTC
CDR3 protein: CASSQDWGLAGVGLYNEQFF